The present TCR beta chain was sequenced within a study of blood T cell repertoires in COVID-19. As handled by the study authors: Amplification of reference gene primers was used by the study to estimate nucleated cell counts. The table came from immunoSEQ multiplex PCR; TCRdb's copy has only in-frame clones and leaves some out. The V and J calls and the clone size are those of that table, but D and trimming were determined from the DNA. This table has 70,000 or so clones, around nine tenths appearing once. V lost 5 bases and J lost 2; bases outside the gene matches: 3. The CDR3 extends over 13 amino acids.

The sample consisted of peripheral blood. This clonotype originated in a human donor in a cohort sampled during active COVID-19. The chain joins TRBV12-3 or TRBV12-4 to TRBJ2-7; 7 bases map to TRBD1. CDR3 loop: CASSPGQAYEQYF. The CDR3 nucleotides read TGTGCCAGCAGTCCCGGACAGGCCTACGAGCAGTACTTC.